This T cell receptor beta chain comes out of a study of beta chain features in type 1 diabetes. In the case of this clone: Its specificity is not known.

Points from the study as a whole: Patients with type 1 diabetes showed fewer VDJ junction insertions and more deletions. Type 1 diabetes patients had moderately but significantly shorter TCRB CDR3s in all four CD4+ subsets. PCR might favor shorter templates, equally in patients and controls.

Germline CDR1 and CDR2: GTSNPN and SVGIG (reference sequence). V was shortened by 3 bases and J by 8 bases, with 13 bases between the two germline ends. This CDR3 has 12 amino acids. Expressed TCRB transcripts got sequenced, as all isolated RNA was reverse transcribed. Profiled with immunoSEQ multiplex PCR; TCRdb holds only in-frame clones, not every one. The sample has 330,000 or so clones, around 12% seen once. Sorted CD4+ subsets: naive, central memory, regulatory, stem cell-like memory (CD45RO/CCR7/CD25/CD127/CD95/CD27 panel). The sample comprised naive CD4+ T cells from blood. The chain carries TRBV30 and TRBJ1-2; D gene ambiguous. The TCR comes from a woman aged 18-29 years with type 1 diabetes. This CDR3 is CAWRVVEGGYTF. CDR3 bases: TGTGCCTGGAGGGTGGTTGAGGGCGGCTACACCTTC.